The sequence of this T cell receptor beta chain was determined in a study of beta chain features in type 1 diabetes. The CDR3 extends over 14 amino acids. With 0 bases clipped from V and 8 bases from J, the junction kept 4 bases outside the gene matches. Germline V gene sequence: CDR1 MGHRA, CDR2 YSYEKL. Every bit of the isolated RNA underwent reverse transcription, so sequencing read expressed TCRB transcripts. Clones were read by immunoSEQ multiplex PCR, and TCRdb kept only the in-frame ones, dropping some. This table has tens of thousands of clones, 30% to 40% appearing once. Broader study findings: Cells carrying high TCR expression could end up over-represented when cDNA is sequenced. More deletions and fewer insertions at VDJ junctions were seen in type 1 diabetes patients.

Each donor gave one heparinised blood draw averaging approximately 120 mL. Using CD45RO/CCR7/CD25/CD127/CD95/CD27, CD4+ naive, central memory, regulatory and stem cell-like memory cells were sorted. This clone has more than one count but fewer than ten. The antigen remains unidentified. This chain joins TRBV4-1 and TRBJ1-2; TRBD1 aligns across 9 bases. Sequenced: stem cell memory CD4+ T cells from blood. This TCR came from a young woman in good health. CDR3 sequence reads: CASSQDWTGVGYTF. For the CDR3, the DNA is TGCGCCAGCAGCCAAGATTGGACAGGGGTCGGCTACACCTTC.